Each of the 6 T cell receptor beta chains below was sequenced from the same sample in a study of CD8 T cells in ankylosing spondylitis. Broader study findings: Seemingly characteristic of ankylosing spondylitis blood was a TCR beta motif consisting of eight highly homologous variants.

TCRdb redid the calling of the 5' RACE reads with MiXCR, one entry per CDR3 protein. The profile shows fewer than 550,000 distinct CDR3 sequences, roughly 5% of them singletons. These TCRs are of unknown antigen specificity. The sample comprised blood, either unsorted or a sorted T cell fraction (not recorded which). The source is a male donor with ankylosing spondylitis.

This clonotype was observed at least ten times. CDR3 loop: CASTDLVENTEAFF. CDR3 in DNA: TGCGCCAGCACCGATTTAGTGGAGAACACTGAAGCTTTCTTT. The V gene is TRBV5-1, the J gene TRBJ1-1; D is uncertain. This CDR3 has 14 amino acids. Trimming pared 6 bases from V and 1 base from J, leaving 13 bases between. Germline-derived CDR1 and CDR2 are SGHRS and YFSETQ.

In its sample, this clonotype was seen a few times. This chain links TRBV11-1 with TRBJ2-3; 10 positions match TRBD2. Trimming removed 8 bases from V and 0 bases from J; junction bases left unmatched: 14. This CDR3 is built from 18 residues. Per the germline V gene, CDR1 is SGHAT and CDR2 is FQDESV (reference sequence). CDR3 bases: TGTGCCAGCGCCCTCAGGCTAGCGGGAGCCTCTAGCACAGATACGCAGTATTTT. It codes for CASALRLAGASSTDTQYF.

This clonotype was found many times. This CDR3 is CASSQTWSNEQFF. CDR3 DNA: TGTGCCAGCAGCCAAACATGGAGCAATGAGCAGTTCTTC. The genes are TRBV7-8 and TRBJ2-1; no definite D call. Between the trimmed V and J ends, which lost 5 bases and 6 bases, there was a span of 11 bases. CDR1 SGHVS and CDR2 FQNEAQ come from the germline V gene. This CDR3 has 13 residues.

The sample holds many counts of this clonotype. This chain's CDR3 is CASRNPFRLRNTEAFF. The CDR3 nucleotides are TGTGCCAGCAGAAATCCCTTCCGGCTTCGGAACACTGAAGCTTTCTTT. This chain joins TRBV7-2 and TRBJ1-1; D not resolved. V was clipped by 6 bases and J by 1 base, with 18 bases between them. Germline V gene data show CDR1 as SGHTA and CDR2 as FQGNSA. The CDR3 spans 16 residues.

This clonotype was detected many times. The genes are TRBV28 and TRBJ2-2, with a tentative D call TRBD1 (6 bases). This CDR3 is 15 amino acids long. Trimming cost V 5 bases and J 3 bases, with 13 bases left between them. CDR1 is MDHEN and CDR2 is SYDVKM in the germline V gene. CDR3 residues: CASSVGGLDTGELFF. The CDR3 region has the DNA TGTGCCAGCAGTGTAGGGGGTCTGGACACCGGGGAGCTGTTTTTT.

This clonotype was seen ten or more times. This chain joins TRBV28 and TRBJ2-7; D unclear. V shed 5 bases and J shed 2 bases, with 16 bases lying between them. Germline CDR1 reads MDHEN; CDR2 reads SYDVKM. The CDR3 totals 15 residues. As DNA, the CDR3 is TGTGCCAGCAGTACCCTAGGGCCCCACACCTACGAGCAGTACTTC. Translation gives CASSTLGPHTYEQYF.